The 9 T cell receptor beta chains reported below all come from one sample, sequenced in a study of T and B cells in COVID-19 patients. Each TRB amplification used roughly 230-550 ng of genomic DNA from blood. Multiplex PCR with BIOMED2 TRB-A/B primer pools amplified TRB rearrangements. MiXCR, run by TCRdb on the multiplex PCR reads, gives a single entry per CDR3 protein. The sample records more than 7,500 distinct CDR3 sequences, 25% to 30% being singletons. Sequencing was done on a sample of blood. Receptor source: a human donor with active COVID-19.

This chain joins TRBV6-4 and TRBJ1-6; D may be TRBD1 (5 bases). Germline CDR1 is MRHNA and CDR2 is SNTAGT. Trimming removed 4 bases from V and 7 bases from J, with 8 bases in between. The CDR3 has 13 amino acids. CDR3 residues: CASSATVNSPLHF. The CDR3 region has the DNA TGTGCCAGCAGTGCGACAGTGAATTCACCCCTCCACTTT.

This chain links TRBV27 with TRBJ1-2; D not certain. This CDR3 is 15 amino acids long. Trimming removed 4 bases at V and 4 bases at J, with 16 bases between. From germline, CDR1 is MNHEY and CDR2 SMNVEV (reference sequence). CDR3 residues: CASSYDPSGVYGYTF. In DNA form, the CDR3 reads TGTGCCAGCAGTTACGATCCGTCAGGAGTCTATGGCTACACCTTC.

This clonotype was found a few times. The chain recombines TRBV12-3 or TRBV12-4 with TRBJ2-3; 7 bases are a match to TRBD1. This CDR3 spans 15 amino acids. V lost 4 bases to trimming and J lost 1 base; unmatched junction nucleotides: 5. The CDR3, as DNA: TGTGCCAGCAGTTATGCTACAGGGGGCACAGATACGCAGTATTTT. Amino acid sequence: CASSYATGGTDTQYF.

In its sample, this clonotype ranks as medium-sized. The rearrangement joins TRBV6-5 to TRBJ2-1; the D gene is possibly TRBD1 (6 bases). The CDR3 is 14 residues long. Germline V gene lookup returns CDR1 MNHEY and CDR2 SVGAGI. V gave up 7 bases and J gave up 2 bases, with 12 bases separating them. CDR3 sequence: CASTRDKAYNEQFF. The CDR3 region has the DNA TGTGCCAGCACTCGGGACAAAGCCTACAATGAGCAGTTCTTC.

By sample share, this clonotype is medium-sized (0.01 to 0.1%). This chain links TRBV6-5 with TRBJ2-3, with D perhaps assigned TRBD1 or TRBD2 (5 bases each). Germline lookup yields CDR1 MNHEY and CDR2 SVGAGI. This CDR3 spans 13 amino acids. The V and J ends lost 9 bases and 2 bases respectively, with 12 bases between them. The CDR3: CASWTGATDTQYF. The CDR3 DNA is TGTGCCAGTTGGACCGGGGCCACAGATACGCAGTATTTT.

The chain employs TRBV5-5 and TRBJ1-6; D is perhaps TRBD1 (5 bases). The CDR3 runs 11 residues. Trimming left V 3 bases short and J 15 bases short, with 10 bases between. Germline V gives CDR1 SGHKS, CDR2 YYEKEE (reference sequence). The CDR3 DNA reads TGTGCCAGCAGCTCAGGGCAAAGCCTCCACTTT. Translation gives CASSSGQSLHF.

This clonotype is termed medium-sized. The rearrangement joins TRBV19 to TRBJ2-3, with 14 bases aligning to TRBD2. V was clipped by 7 bases and J by 6 bases; unmatched bases: 6. This CDR3 spans 15 amino acids. Germline assignment: CDR1 LNHDA and CDR2 SQIVND (reference sequence). Here the CDR3 DNA reads TGTGCCAGTAACCCGACTAGCGGGGGGGCGGATACGCAGTATTTT. Residues: CASNPTSGGADTQYF.

As regards this clonotype: A clone one base away is much larger, so this may be a read error. V usage is TRBV19 and J usage is TRBJ1-5; 8 bases are a match to TRBD1. Germline V lookup: CDR1 LNHDA, CDR2 SQIVND (reference sequence). The CDR3 is made up of 15 amino acids. With V trimmed by 4 bases and J by 4 bases, 6 bases remained unmatched. CDR3 sequence reads: CASSRGQAANQPQHF. The CDR3 region has the DNA TGTGCCAGTAGTAGGGGACAGGCGGCGAATCAGCCCCAGCATTTT.

This clonotype is medium-sized. V is TRBV5-4 and J is TRBJ2-1, with D maybe TRBD2 (5 bases). This CDR3 has 13 amino acids. CDR1 is SGHNT and CDR2 is YYREEE in the germline V gene (reference sequence). Trimming removed 2 bases from V and 9 bases from J, with 12 bases in between. The CDR3 loop is CASSFGGLVEQFF. The CDR3 bases are TGTGCCAGCAGCTTCGGCGGACTGGTTGAGCAGTTCTTC.